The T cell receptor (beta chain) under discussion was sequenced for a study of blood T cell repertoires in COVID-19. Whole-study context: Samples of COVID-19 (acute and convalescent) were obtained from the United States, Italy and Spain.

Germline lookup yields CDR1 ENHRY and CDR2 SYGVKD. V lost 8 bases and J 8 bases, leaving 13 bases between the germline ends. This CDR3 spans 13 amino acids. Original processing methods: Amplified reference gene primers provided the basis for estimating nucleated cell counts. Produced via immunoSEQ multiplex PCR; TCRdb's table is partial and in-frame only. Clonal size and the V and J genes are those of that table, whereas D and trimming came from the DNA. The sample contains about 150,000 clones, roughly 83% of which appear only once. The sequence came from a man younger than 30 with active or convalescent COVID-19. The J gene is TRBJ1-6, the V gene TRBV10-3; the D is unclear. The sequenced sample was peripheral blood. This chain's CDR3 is CAIGVGRDSPLHF. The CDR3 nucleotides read TGTGCCATCGGGGTAGGGAGAGATTCACCCCTCCACTTT.